This TCR beta chain was documented in a study of blood T cell repertoires in COVID-19. Profiling relied on immunoSEQ multiplex PCR, and the TCRdb table lists in-frame clones only, not all of them. Among 250,000 to 350,000 clones, about 82% were seen once, and the ten largest hold 1.5% to 2%. The V gene's germline CDR1 is SNHLY and CDR2 FYNNEI. The CDR3 spans 15 residues. The V gene end was trimmed by 6 bases and the J gene end by 0 bases; junction bases not matched to a gene: 4. The V and J genes are TRBV2 and TRBJ2-1; 8 bases are shared with TRBD2. Sequencing input: peripheral blood. The receptor comes from a woman between 50 and 59 years old with acute or convalescent COVID-19. CDR3 loop: CASRGGTSSYNEQFF. In DNA, the CDR3 is TGTGCCAGCAGAGGAGGGACTAGCTCCTACAATGAGCAGTTCTTC. Complete variable domain (other parts from reference TRBV2 and TRBJ2-1): EPEVTQTPSHQVTQMGQEVILRCVPISNHLYFYWYRQILGQKVEFLVSFYNNEISEKSEIFDDQFSVERPDGSNFTLKIRSTKLEDSAMYFCASRGGTSSYNEQFFGPGTRLTVL.